The entry that follows covers one T cell receptor beta chain sequence. What it binds is unknown. Other DNA sequences in this specimen translate into the identical CDR3. Method: immunoSEQ multiplex PCR; TCRdb's copy keeps in-frame clones and lacks some. Counted here are about 30,000 clones, approximately 85% occurring once; the ten biggest clones make up 2.4%. Germline-derived CDR1 and CDR2 are KGHSH and LQKENI. This CDR3 comprises 15 residues. The trim removed 3 bases at V and 2 bases at J, leaving 4 bases unmatched. These data come from a study of PD-1 blockade in classical Hodgkin lymphoma. In the study overall: Patients were treated with nivolumab at 3 mg/kg, and this was given intravenously every 2 weeks. Study findings and constraints: Factors driving the repertoire differences, possibly disease activity or prior therapy, remain undefined. Newly diagnosed patients were reported to start with lower TCR diversity than healthy donors.

All patients relapsed after autologous stem cell transplantation, and brentuximab vedotin exposure varied. Out of thawed PBMCs, magnetic negative selection purified CD4+ T cells. Specimen: CD4+ T cells from blood, collected at baseline. The receptor was isolated from a human donor with classical Hodgkin lymphoma. The V and J genes are TRBV18 and TRBJ2-3; 8 nucleotides align to TRBD1. CDR3: CASSPGQGTTDTQYF. The CDR3 nucleotides read TGTGCCAGCTCACCCGGACAGGGAACCACAGATACGCAGTATTTT.